This record concerns one T cell receptor beta chain sequence. Methods used by the authors: Using reference gene primer amplification, nucleated cell counts were estimated. Profiling relied on immunoSEQ multiplex PCR, and the TCRdb table lists in-frame clones only, not all of them. V, J and clone size are taken as reported in that table, and D and trimming were inferred from the DNA itself. The profile covers over 200,000 clones, with 87% appearing a single time and 10% taken by the ten largest. The data were obtained in a study of blood T cell repertoires in COVID-19. Study-wide context: Both acute and convalescent COVID-19 samples were obtained from the United States, Italy and Spain. The analysed material was cDNA or gDNA that came from T cells, B-cell-depleted T cells, or PBMCs.

Germline CDR1 and CDR2: SGDLS and YYNGEE. The CDR3 is 17 residues long. Germline trimming cut 0 bases from V and 3 bases from J; bases unmatched to any gene: 9. The chain recombines TRBV9 with TRBJ2-5; 9 positions agree with TRBD1. The clonotype comes from a man aged 18 to 30 with acute COVID-19. Sequenced sample: PBMCs or T cells enriched from blood (not recorded which). CDR3: CASSVGQGTGSKETQYF. Here the CDR3 DNA reads TGTGCCAGCAGCGTAGGTCAAGGGACAGGGAGTAAAGAGACCCAGTACTTC.